This TCR beta chain was observed in a study of human T cells and chemical hapten exposure. Turning to the study itself: Weekly administration of diphenylcyclopropenone to the scalp of patients continued throughout the approximately 23-week study. Study results and caveats: The number of TCRs over 1 in 1000 frequency stayed unchanged after DPC.

TCRdb re-analysed the RACE reads in MiXCR, keeping a single row per CDR3 protein. The top ten hold more than 10% of the sample, which has 45,000 to 70,000 distinct CDR3 sequences, around 9.3% seen once. The V gene lost 4 bases and the J gene lost 6 bases, with 16 bases spanning the gap. Germline CDR1 is PRHDT and CDR2 is FYEKMQ (reference sequence). CDR3 length: 14 amino acids. The time point was: patch test 1, 2 weeks after DPC sensitization. Treatment specified: therapeutic diphenylcyclopropenone sensitization with weekly scalp DPC. This clonotype was picked up many times. Its specificity is not known.

The chain is built from TRBV13 and TRBJ2-7; D is unresolved. This clonotype was sampled from a woman aged 40 to 50 with alopecia areata. Some clones in this sample may be carry-over from other donors' samples. This material consisted of whole blood, taken in connection with sensitization to the hapten diphenylcyclopropenone (DPC). The CDR3 region is CASSSGSLFPEQYF. The CDR3 region has the DNA TGTGCCAGCAGCTCAGGAAGCTTGTTTCCCGAGCAGTACTTC.